Sequencing of this T cell receptor (beta chain) was carried out in a study of memory CD4+ T cells and cytomegalovirus serostatus. With 4 bases removed from V and 3 bases from J, the gap between germline ends came to 13 bases. The CDR3 spans 14 residues. Germline assignment: CDR1 LNHDA and CDR2 SQIVND (reference sequence). Sequencing was performed with immunoSEQ multiplex PCR; in TCRdb, only in-frame clones are kept and a portion is missing. The sample carries about 61,000 clones, 75% to 85% recorded once. The sort gate was single viable CD3+CD4+CD8-CD45RO+ cells for memory CD4+ T cells. The J gene is TRBJ2-7, the V gene TRBV19; TRBD1 is a possible D gene (5 bases). The receptor was derived from an adult in good health and CMV-seronegative. Sequencing was done on a sample of memory CD4+ T cells from blood. The CDR3 spells CASSRLTGDYEQYF. CDR3 in DNA: TGTGCCAGTAGTAGGCTTACAGGAGACTACGAGCAGTACTTC.